This T cell receptor beta chain was sequenced during a study of blood T cell repertoires in COVID-19. Participant age was about 18 to 89 years, and participants resided in approximately 25 US areas. Germline V gene sequence: CDR1 SNHLY, CDR2 FYNNEI. This CDR3 is built from 17 residues. The ends were cut back, 8 bases at V and 0 bases at J, with 22 bases in the middle. Per the original data handling: For nucleated cells, counts were estimated from reference gene primer amplification. Assay used: immunoSEQ multiplex PCR; TCRdb lists only in-frame clones, some missing. Clonal size and the V and J genes are those of that table, whereas D and trimming came from the DNA. The table shows over 400,000 clones, with 70% to 90% occurring only once.

Material for sequencing was PBMCs or T cells enriched from blood (not recorded which). The clonotype was recovered from a woman aged 60 to 75 who had recovered from COVID-19. The chain uses TRBV2 and TRBJ1-1, with a possible D match to TRBD1 (6 bases). CDR3 DNA sequence: TGTGCCAGCGTGACCCGAACAGGGAGTAATATGAACACTGAAGCTTTCTTT. It yields the protein CASVTRTGSNMNTEAFF.